Listed here are 14 T cell receptor beta chains from one sample, sequenced in a study of blood T cell repertoires in COVID-19. Clones were sequenced by immunoSEQ multiplex PCR, and TCRdb holds only the in-frame ones, with some missing. Among 30,000 to 40,000 clones listed, about 80% were seen once. The sequenced material came from peripheral blood. The source of these receptors is a man older than 75 with acute or convalescent COVID-19.

The chain couples TRBV28 to TRBJ1-2, with TRBD1 identical over 7 bases. The CDR3 length is 13 residues. The germline gives CDR1 MDHEN, CDR2 SYDVKM. V trimming: 10 bases; J trimming: 8 bases; junction bases outside the gene matches: 13. The CDR3 nucleotides are TGTGCCACCGGCGAACAGGGGTTTGGCGGCTACACCTTC. It translates to CATGEQGFGGYTF.

This rearrangement joins TRBV6-5 to TRBJ1-1, with D unclear. The V gene lost 0 bases and the J gene lost 0 bases, with 5 bases spanning the gap. The germline V gene has CDR1 MNHEY and CDR2 SVGAGI. The CDR3 runs 14 residues. The CDR3 DNA is TGTGCCAGCAGTTACTCGACAATGAACACTGAAGCTTTCTTT. Its translation: CASSYSTMNTEAFF.

This clone has a handful of counts. CDR3 coding DNA: TGTGCCAGCAGCCCCGGGACAGGGGGCACTGAAGCTTTCTTT. Translation gives CASSPGTGGTEAFF. This chain connects TRBV7-3 to TRBJ1-1; 11 bases are shared with TRBD1. With 5 bases clipped from V and 4 bases from J, the junction kept 3 bases outside the gene matches. This CDR3 has 14 residues. The germline gives CDR1 SGHTA, CDR2 FQGTGA.

This clone was recorded a few times. The V call is TRBV9, the J call TRBJ2-1, with TRBD2 identical over 8 bases. The junction had 12 bases not matched to a gene; V was cut back by 5 bases and J by 8 bases. The CDR3 totals 15 residues. The V gene's germline CDR1 is SGDLS and CDR2 YYNGEE. The CDR3 DNA is TGTGCCAGCAGTCTAACCGGGACTAGGGGTGATGAGCAGTTCTTC. Translated, it gives CASSLTGTRGDEQFF. The full variable domain, with the rest looked up from reference TRBV9 and TRBJ2-1, is DSGVTQTPKHLITATGQRVTLRCSPRSGDLSVYWYQQSLDQGLQFLIQYYNGEERAKGNILERFSAQQFPDLHSELNLSSLELGDSALYFCASSLTGTRGDEQFFGPGTRLTVL.

This clone came up a few times. The chain employs TRBV2 and TRBJ1-5; D possibly corresponds to TRBD1 (5 bases). V was trimmed by 6 bases and J by 7 bases, leaving 13 bases between them. This CDR3 region has 13 residues. The V gene's germline CDR1 is SNHLY and CDR2 FYNNEI. The CDR3 coding sequence is TGTGCCAGCAGCTACACAGGAGGGCAGCCCCAGCATTTT. This translates into CASSYTGGQPQHF.

The CDR3 sequence: CASSRNRGRAYEQYF. For the CDR3, the DNA is TGTGCCAGCAGCCGAAACAGGGGACGGGCCTACGAGCAGTACTTC. The chain uses TRBV5-6 and TRBJ2-7; 7 positions agree with TRBD1. Germline loops: CDR1 SGHDT, CDR2 YYEEEE. The CDR3 is 15 amino acids. V lost 4 bases to trimming and J lost 2 bases; unmatched junction nucleotides: 9.

This CDR3 reads CASSRDRGETQYF. As DNA, the CDR3 is TGTGCCAGCAGCCGGGACAGGGGCGAGACCCAGTACTTC. V usage is TRBV5-6 and J usage is TRBJ2-5; 10 bases match TRBD1. V shed 4 bases and J 5 bases; nucleotides not matched to a gene: 2. Germline assignment: CDR1 SGHDT and CDR2 YYEEEE. The CDR3 runs to 13 residues.

This sequence joins TRBV5-6 and TRBJ1-1; D possibly corresponds to TRBD1 (5 bases). This CDR3 contains 15 residues. Deletions cut 0 bases from V and 3 bases from J, with 12 bases between. The germline gives CDR1 SGHDT, CDR2 YYEEEE. Here the CDR3 DNA reads TGTGCCAGCAGCTTGGCGTACAGGCTGGACACTGAAGCTTTCTTT. It specifies CASSLAYRLDTEAFF.

V gene TRBV18 combines with J gene TRBJ2-1, with TRBD1 matching 10 bases. There are 17 residues in the CDR3. Germline V CDR1 and CDR2: KGHSH, LQKENI. The V and J ends lost 5 bases and 7 bases, in that order; junction bases with no gene match: 14. The CDR3 DNA sequence: TGTGCCAGCTCAGTGGCCGTATTGGGACAGGGGAGTAATGAGCAGTTCTTC. As protein: CASSVAVLGQGSNEQFF.

The chain employs TRBV2 and TRBJ1-2; 11 nucleotides match TRBD1. The CDR3 runs to 15 residues. Germline V gene sequence: CDR1 SNHLY, CDR2 FYNNEI. V lost 6 bases and J lost 4; bases outside the gene matches: 7. This CDR3 is CASRADRGRSYGYTF. As DNA, the CDR3 is TGTGCCAGCAGGGCGGACAGGGGGCGAAGCTATGGCTACACCTTC.

The chain couples TRBV3-1 (or the pseudogene TRBV3-2) to TRBJ2-2; TRBD2 aligns across 16 bases. CDR1 is LGHDT and CDR2 is YNNKEL in the germline V gene (reference sequence). J was trimmed by 5 bases and V by 0 bases; bases with no gene match: 6. CDR3 length: 19 residues. This chain's CDR3 is CASSQEGTSGGARTGELFF. CDR3 sequence (DNA): TGTGCCAGCAGCCAAGAGGGGACTAGCGGGGGGGCACGGACCGGGGAGCTGTTTTTT.

Only a few counts were recorded for this clone. The chain couples TRBV19 to TRBJ1-1; no reliable D call. CDR3 length: 11 residues. Germline values: CDR1 LNHDA, CDR2 SQIVND (reference sequence). Trimming shortened V by 8 bases and J by 2 bases, and 6 bases separated the two germline ends. As DNA, the CDR3 is TGTGCCAGTGCGGGAAACACTGAAGCTTTCTTT. Its translation: CASAGNTEAFF.

The CDR3 nucleotides are TGTGCCAGCTCCCAGGAGAACACCGGGGAGCTGTTTTTT. It translates to CASSQENTGELFF. This chain uses TRBV27 with TRBJ2-2; D is unclear. V shed 8 bases and J shed 1 base, with 8 bases lying between them. The germline V gene has CDR1 MNHEY and CDR2 SMNVEV (reference sequence). This CDR3 comprises 13 residues.

V usage is TRBV13 and J usage is TRBJ2-5; TRBD1 might be the D (5 bases). CDR3 length equals 15 residues. Per germline, CDR1 PRHDT and CDR2 FYEKMQ (reference sequence). V was cut by 2 bases and J by 5 bases, with 15 bases left in between. CDR3: CASSLRQQIPETQYF. For the CDR3, the DNA is TGTGCCAGCAGCTTAAGACAGCAGATCCCGGAGACCCAGTACTTC.